This is a list of T cell receptor beta chains from one sample in a study of shared clonotypes between healthy human individuals. Using immunoSEQ multiplex PCR, the repertoire was profiled, and TCRdb retains in-frame clones only, with some absent. Of 300,000 to 400,000 clones listed, approximately 79% are singletons. Sequenced input: memory CD4+ T cells sorted from blood. These TCRs come from a man aged 30 to 45 in good health. Each CDR3 is given with its conserved first and last residue. The D gene is left open where the match is weak. Clone sizes are given selectively: once, few, many, or a class where the clone is expanded.

size: -; V: TRBV7-2; D: -; J: TRBJ2-7; CDR3: CASSLRYEQYF; DNA: TGTGCCAGCAGCTTACGATACGAGCAGTACTTC
size: -; V: TRBV18; D: -; J: TRBJ2-7; CDR3: CASSLPPPAYEQYF; DNA: TGTGCCAGCTCACTTCCTCCCCCGGCCTACGAGCAGTACTTC
size: -; V: TRBV19; D: -; J: TRBJ2-1; CDR3: CASNDGRDYNEQFF; DNA: TGTGCCAGTAACGACGGCAGGGATTACAATGAGCAGTTCTTC
size: -; V: TRBV7-9; D: -; J: TRBJ1-1; CDR3: CASSSRASLGAFF; DNA: TGTGCCAGCAGCTCAAGAGCAAGCCTGGGCGCTTTCTTT
size: -; V: TRBV5-1; D: -; J: TRBJ1-1; CDR3: CASSLDTGINTEAFF; DNA: TGCGCCAGCAGCTTGGATACAGGGATTAATACTGAAGCTTTCTTT
size: -; V: TRBV21-1; D: -; J: TRBJ2-5; CDR3: CASSTNEGHRRETQYF; DNA: TGTGCCAGCAGCACCAACGAAGGACACCGCCGAGAGACCCAGTACTTC
size: -; V: TRBV5-6; D: TRBD1; J: TRBJ1-1; CDR3: CASSLWDRINTEAFF; DNA: TGTGCCAGCAGCTTGTGGGACAGGATTAACACTGAAGCTTTCTTT
size: few; V: TRBV7-9; D: -; J: TRBJ2-2; CDR3: CASSLEGYSGELFF; DNA: TGTGCCAGCAGCTTAGAAGGGTACTCCGGGGAGCTGTTTTTT
size: many; V: TRBV28; D: -; J: TRBJ2-5; CDR3: CASSLLGSQETQYF; DNA: TGTGCCAGCAGTTTACTGGGGTCGCAAGAGACCCAGTACTTC
size: -; V: TRBV30; D: -; J: TRBJ2-7; CDR3: CAWSVPLVRSYEQYF; DNA: TGTGCCTGGAGTGTACCGTTAGTTCGCTCCTACGAGCAGTACTTC